One and the same sample provided the 14 T cell receptor beta chains below, sequenced in a study of a mutant IDH1 vaccine in newly diagnosed glioma (dated by TCRdb to the early 2020s). Libraries were constructed by the immunoSEQ multiplex PCR assay. Imported from immuneACCESS, the table was reduced by TCRdb to in-frame sequences with V and J called. These copies leave out some clones; in studies compared against another copy, an unresolved V gene accounts for under half, and the cause of the remainder is not known. This sample has 110,000 or so clones in its table, and about nine tenths of those were observed once. Of the sample, roughly 0.61% falls within the top ten clones. The time point label corresponds to: week 11, during vaccination. Each vaccine dose, consisting of 300 ug of a 20-mer mutant IDH1 peptide in Montanide, was administered subcutaneously with topical imiquimod. No antigens are known for them.

The sample consisted of PBMCs, taken from a glioma patient whose treatment included an IDH1 peptide vaccine. All receptors derive from a woman between 50 and 59 years old with glioma.

The rearrangement links TRBV28 to TRBJ2-5, with 12 bases matching TRBD2. V was clipped by 3 bases and J by 2 bases; unmatched bases: 4. The length of the CDR3 is 16 residues. From germline, CDR1 is MDHEN and CDR2 SYDVKM. The chain's CDR3 is CASSFPTSGGQETQYF. As DNA, the CDR3 is TGTGCCAGCAGTTTCCCGACTAGCGGGGGTCAAGAGACCCAGTACTTC.

The rearrangement joins TRBV1 to TRBJ1-1; no check of the table's D call, TRBD1, against the DNA was made. TRBV1 is a documented pseudogene. The length of the CDR3 is 20 residues. CDR3 in amino acids: CTSSQDGPGRGRDQNTEAFF. The CDR3 bases are TGCACCAGCAGCCAAGATGGCCCCGGCAGGGGGCGCGATCAGAACACTGAAGCTTTCTTT.

J is TRBJ2-6 and V is TRBV5-4; no firm D call. The V end was cut by 3 bases, the J end by 0 bases, with 7 bases between. CDR3 length equals 15 residues. Germline CDR1 SGHNT, CDR2 YYREEE (reference sequence). The CDR3 coding sequence is TGTGCCAGCAGCTCTGGATACTCTGGGGCCAACGTCCTGACTTTC. Translated: CASSSGYSGANVLTF.

The chain employs TRBV9 and TRBJ2-3; the match to TRBD2 covers 9 bases. The CDR3 is made up of 15 amino acids. Germline V gene data show CDR1 as SGDLS and CDR2 as YYNGEE. The trim removed 4 bases at V and 4 bases at J, leaving 7 bases unmatched. CDR3 region: CASSLWREGADTQYF. The CDR3 bases are TGTGCCAGCAGCCTCTGGCGGGAGGGCGCAGATACGCAGTATTTT.

The chain combines TRBV27 with TRBJ2-1, with D possibly being TRBD1 (6 bases). CDR3 size: 11 residues. V gave up 5 bases and J gave up 7 bases, with 6 bases separating them. Germline-derived CDR1 and CDR2 are MNHEY and SMNVEV (reference sequence). CDR3 in amino acids: CASSDRNEQFF. Here the CDR3 DNA reads TGTGCCAGCAGTGACAGGAATGAGCAGTTCTTC.

V usage is TRBV6-6 and J usage is TRBJ1-4; the D gene is possibly TRBD1 (5 bases). CDR3 length: 14 amino acids. CDR1 is MNHNY and CDR2 is SVGAGI in the germline V gene (reference sequence). V dropped 5 bases and J dropped 4 bases, with 11 bases sitting between them. As DNA, the CDR3 is TGTGCCAGCAGTGGGGGACCCTATAATGAAAAACTGTTTTTT. Amino acids: CASSGGPYNEKLFF.

The count of this clone is one. V usage is TRBV6-5 and J usage is TRBJ1-1, with 7 bases fitting TRBD1. Germline CDR1 and CDR2: MNHEY and SVGAGI. The CDR3 length is 14 residues. Trimming cost V 1 base and J 5 bases; bases outside gene matches: 4. The CDR3 sequence is CASSYWQGGTEAFF. The DNA for the CDR3 is TGTGCCAGCAGTTACTGGCAGGGGGGGACTGAAGCTTTCTTT.

The chain carries TRBV29-1 and TRBJ2-5, with D tentatively TRBD2 (7 bases). CDR1 is SQVTM, CDR2 ANQGSEA, per germline. Trimming took 5 bases from V and 5 from J, leaving 12 bases between them. This CDR3 has 12 residues. CDR3 DNA: TGCAGCGTTTTCGGGGGGCTGGAGACCCAGTACTTC. As protein: CSVFGGLETQYF.

The chain combines TRBV10-3 with TRBJ1-1; D is unclear. The CDR3 sequence is 15 residues long. Germline loops: CDR1 ENHRY, CDR2 SYGVKD. Trimming stripped 4 bases from V and 3 bases from J, with 15 bases between. The chain's CDR3 is CAISGGLSRDTEAFF. CDR3 nucleotides: TGTGCCATCAGTGGTGGGCTGAGTCGTGACACTGAAGCTTTCTTT.

As for this clone: In the same sample, other DNA sequences code for this CDR3. The V call is TRBV10-3, the J call TRBJ1-5; no clear D gene. In germline, CDR1 is ENHRY, CDR2 SYGVKD. With 4 bases removed from V and 0 bases from J, the gap between germline ends came to 4 bases. This CDR3 contains 13 residues. The CDR3 DNA reads TGTGCCATCAGTGGTGATAGCAATCAGCCCCAGCATTTT. Protein product: CAISGDSNQPQHF.

The chain carries TRBV6-6 and TRBJ1-2, with D hard to call. Trimming removed 2 bases from V and 5 bases from J, with 9 bases in between. The CDR3 sequence is 13 residues long. Germline V gene sequence: CDR1 MNHNY, CDR2 SVGAGI (reference sequence). In DNA form, the CDR3 reads TGTGCCAGCAGTTACGGCCGAAATTATGGCTACACCTTC. This codes for CASSYGRNYGYTF.

The V and J genes are TRBV6-6 and TRBJ2-3; tentatively, D is TRBD1 (5 bases). V was shortened by 2 bases and J by 3 bases, with 12 bases between the two germline ends. The CDR3 loop spans 15 amino acids. The germline V gene has CDR1 MNHNY and CDR2 SVGAGI (reference sequence). The CDR3 loop is CASSYQGSRTDTQYF. DNA of the CDR3: TGTGCCAGCAGTTACCAGGGAAGCAGGACAGATACGCAGTATTTT.

The gene calls are TRBV11-2 and TRBJ1-1; D gene uncertain. Germline V gene data show CDR1 as SGHAT and CDR2 as FQNNGV. Deletions cut 0 bases from V and 1 base from J, with 6 bases between. CDR3 length: 14 amino acids. DNA of the CDR3: TGTGCCAGCAGCTTAGAGGGAGGGAACACTGAAGCTTTCTTT. Residues: CASSLEGGNTEAFF. Full variable domain (remainder filled in from reference TRBV11-2 and TRBJ1-1): EAGVAQSPRYKIIEKRQSVAFWCNPISGHATLYWYQQILGQGPKLLIQFQNNGVVDDSQLPKDRFSAERLKGVDSTLKIQPAKLEDSAVYLCASSLEGGNTEAFFGQGTRLTVV.

The V and J genes are TRBV4-1 and TRBJ1-2; 7 nucleotides match TRBD1. This CDR3 contains 16 residues. Germline V gene lookup returns CDR1 MGHRA and CDR2 YSYEKL. V lost 4 bases to trimming and J lost 4 bases; unmatched junction nucleotides: 12. The CDR3 bases are TGCGCCAGCAGCCTGCCGGGACAGCGTCTTCTCTATGGCTACACCTTC. Translation: CASSLPGQRLLYGYTF.